Described below is a single TCR beta chain sequence and its context. An end of the junction differs from the germline gene, which may be a read error. The CDR3 is 14 amino acids. The germline V gene encodes CDR1 SGHTA and CDR2 FQGNSA. Using its own MiXCR run on the RT-PCR reads, TCRdb lists one record per CDR3 protein. The sample has about 200,000 distinct CDR3 sequences, more than 35% seen once. The data belong to a study of patients and donors after allogeneic stem cell transplantation. The material sequenced was blood, either unsorted or a sorted T cell fraction (not recorded which). This chain joins TRBV7-2 and TRBJ1-2, with D unclear. This sequence originates from a human donor who was either an allogeneic HSCT recipient or a stem cell or donor lymphocyte infusion donor (not recorded which). It is not recorded whose cells these are; they may come from a transplant donor. CDR3 nucleotide sequence: TGTGCCACCAGCACGGTGGGCCCCGGGTCTGGCTACACCTTC. It codes for CATSTVGPGSGYTF.